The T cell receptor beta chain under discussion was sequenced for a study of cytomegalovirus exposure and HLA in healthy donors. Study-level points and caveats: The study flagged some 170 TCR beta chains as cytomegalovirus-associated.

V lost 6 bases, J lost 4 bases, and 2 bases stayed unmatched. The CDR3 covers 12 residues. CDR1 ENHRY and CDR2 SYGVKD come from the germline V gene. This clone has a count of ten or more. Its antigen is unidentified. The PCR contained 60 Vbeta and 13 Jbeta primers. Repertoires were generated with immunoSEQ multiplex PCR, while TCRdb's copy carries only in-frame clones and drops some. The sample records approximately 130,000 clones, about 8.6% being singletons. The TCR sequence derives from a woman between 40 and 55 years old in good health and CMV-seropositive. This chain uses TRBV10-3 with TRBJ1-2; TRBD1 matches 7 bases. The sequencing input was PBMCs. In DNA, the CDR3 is TGTGCCATCAGCCGACAGGGCTATGGCTACACCTTC. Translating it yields CAISRQGYGYTF.